This entry concerns a single TCR beta chain. Its specificity is not known. The data were obtained in a study of cytomegalovirus exposure and HLA in healthy donors. CDR1 and CDR2 from the germline V gene are SNHLY and FYNNEI. The CDR3 covers 13 residues. V dropped 10 bases and J dropped 3 bases, with 12 bases sitting between them. Regarding the study as a whole: The investigators catalogued about 170 TCR beta chains as cytomegalovirus-associated.

The PCR used 60 Vbeta and 13 Jbeta primers. Some clones are missing from TCRdb's copy, which holds only in-frame ones; the method was immunoSEQ multiplex PCR. The repertoire holds some 130,000 clones, with roughly 70% as singletons. The clonotype originates from a human donor in good health. Sequencing used PBMCs. The rearrangement joins TRBV2 to TRBJ1-4; TRBD1 is a possible D gene (6 bases). The CDR3 region has the DNA TGTGCCACGAACAGGGATCCTAATGAAAAACTGTTTTTT. This gives the protein CATNRDPNEKLFF.